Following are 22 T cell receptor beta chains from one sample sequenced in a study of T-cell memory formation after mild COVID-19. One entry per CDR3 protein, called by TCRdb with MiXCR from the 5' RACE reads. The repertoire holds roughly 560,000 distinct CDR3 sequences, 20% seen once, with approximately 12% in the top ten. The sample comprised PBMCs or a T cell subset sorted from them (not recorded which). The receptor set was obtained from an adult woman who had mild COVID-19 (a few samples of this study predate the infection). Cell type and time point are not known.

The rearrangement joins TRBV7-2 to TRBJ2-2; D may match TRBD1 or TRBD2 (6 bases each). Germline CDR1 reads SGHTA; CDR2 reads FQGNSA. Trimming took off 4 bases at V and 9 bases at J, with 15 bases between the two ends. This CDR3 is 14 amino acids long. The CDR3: CASSSIGGIRELFF. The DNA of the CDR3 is TGTGCCAGCAGCTCTATAGGGGGGATTCGGGAGCTGTTTTTT.

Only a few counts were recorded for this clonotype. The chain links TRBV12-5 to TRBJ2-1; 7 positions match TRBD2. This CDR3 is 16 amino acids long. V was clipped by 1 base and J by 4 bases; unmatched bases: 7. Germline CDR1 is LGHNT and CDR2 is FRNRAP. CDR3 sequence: CASGLEVQRGYNEQFF. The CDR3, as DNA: TGTGCTAGTGGTTTGGAGGTACAGCGGGGTTACAATGAGCAGTTCTTC.

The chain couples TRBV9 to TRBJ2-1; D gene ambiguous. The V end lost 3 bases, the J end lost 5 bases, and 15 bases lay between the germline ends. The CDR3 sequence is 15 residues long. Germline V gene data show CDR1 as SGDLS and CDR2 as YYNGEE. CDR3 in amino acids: CASSDRGRSNNEQFF. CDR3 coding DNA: TGTGCCAGCAGCGACCGTGGCCGATCCAACAATGAGCAGTTCTTC.

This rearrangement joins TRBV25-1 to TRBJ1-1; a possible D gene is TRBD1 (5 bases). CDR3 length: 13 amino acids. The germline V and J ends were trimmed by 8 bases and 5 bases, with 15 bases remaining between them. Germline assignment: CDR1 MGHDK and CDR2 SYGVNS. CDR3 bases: TGTGCCAGCCGGGGGGGAGGGAAGACTGAAGCTTTCTTT. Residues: CASRGGGKTEAFF.

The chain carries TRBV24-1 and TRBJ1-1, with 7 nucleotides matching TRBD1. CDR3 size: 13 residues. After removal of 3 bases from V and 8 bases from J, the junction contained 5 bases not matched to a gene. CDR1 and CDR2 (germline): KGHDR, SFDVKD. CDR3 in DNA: TGTGCCACCAGTGATAAGACAGGGTCAGAAGCTTTCTTT. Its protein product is CATSDKTGSEAFF.

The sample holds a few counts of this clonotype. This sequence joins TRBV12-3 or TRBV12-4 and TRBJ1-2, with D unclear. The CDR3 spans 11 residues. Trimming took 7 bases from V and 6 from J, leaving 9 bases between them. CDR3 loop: CASTPLDGYTF. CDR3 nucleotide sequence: TGTGCCAGCACCCCCCTGGATGGCTACACCTTC.

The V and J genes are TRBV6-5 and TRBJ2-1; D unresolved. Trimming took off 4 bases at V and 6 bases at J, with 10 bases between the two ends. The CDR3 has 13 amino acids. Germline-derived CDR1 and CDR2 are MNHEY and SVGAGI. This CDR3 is CASSSYGSNEQFF. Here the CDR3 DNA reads TGTGCCAGCAGTTCTTACGGTTCCAATGAGCAGTTCTTC.

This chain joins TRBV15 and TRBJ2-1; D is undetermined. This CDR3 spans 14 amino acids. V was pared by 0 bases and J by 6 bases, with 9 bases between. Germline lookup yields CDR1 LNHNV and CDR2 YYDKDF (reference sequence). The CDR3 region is CATSRDRAPNEQFF. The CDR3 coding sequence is TGTGCCACCAGCAGAGATCGGGCCCCCAATGAGCAGTTCTTC.

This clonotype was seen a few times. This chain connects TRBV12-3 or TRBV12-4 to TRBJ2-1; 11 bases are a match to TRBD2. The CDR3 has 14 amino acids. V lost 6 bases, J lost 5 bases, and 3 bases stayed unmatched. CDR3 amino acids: CASRTSGANNEQFF. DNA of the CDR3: TGTGCCAGCAGGACTAGCGGGGCTAACAATGAGCAGTTCTTC.

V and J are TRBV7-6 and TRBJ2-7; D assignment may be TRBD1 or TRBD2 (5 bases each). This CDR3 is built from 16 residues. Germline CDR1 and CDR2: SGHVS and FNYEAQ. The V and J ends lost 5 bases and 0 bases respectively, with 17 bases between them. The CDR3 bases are TGTGCCAGCAGCCCTCTGACTGGGGGATTCTCCTACGAGCAGTACTTC. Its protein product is CASSPLTGGFSYEQYF.

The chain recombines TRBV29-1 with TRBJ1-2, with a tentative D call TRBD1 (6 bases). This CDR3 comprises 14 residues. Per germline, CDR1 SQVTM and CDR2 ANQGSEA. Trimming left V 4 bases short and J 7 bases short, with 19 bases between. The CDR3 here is CSVVGTPNRAGYTF. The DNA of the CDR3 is TGCAGCGTTGTCGGGACCCCAAACAGGGCTGGCTACACCTTC.

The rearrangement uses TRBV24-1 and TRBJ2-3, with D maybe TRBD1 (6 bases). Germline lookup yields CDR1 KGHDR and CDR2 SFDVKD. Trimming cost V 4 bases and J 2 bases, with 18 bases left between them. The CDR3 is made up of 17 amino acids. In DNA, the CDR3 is TGTGCCACCAGTGACCCTACACAGGGTTCCCTCACAGATACGCAGTATTTT. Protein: CATSDPTQGSLTDTQYF.

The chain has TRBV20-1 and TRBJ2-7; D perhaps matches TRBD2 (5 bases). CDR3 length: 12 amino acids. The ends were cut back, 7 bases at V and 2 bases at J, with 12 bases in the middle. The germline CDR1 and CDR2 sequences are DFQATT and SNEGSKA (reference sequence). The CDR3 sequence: CSVPDGTYEQYF. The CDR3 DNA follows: TGCAGTGTTCCGGACGGGACCTACGAGCAGTACTTC.

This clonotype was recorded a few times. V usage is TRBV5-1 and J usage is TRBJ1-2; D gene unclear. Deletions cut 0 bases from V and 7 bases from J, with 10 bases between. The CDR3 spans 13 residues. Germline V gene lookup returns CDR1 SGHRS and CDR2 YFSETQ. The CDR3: CASSLEGPSGYTF. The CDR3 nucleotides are TGCGCCAGCAGCTTGGAAGGCCCGTCTGGCTACACCTTC.

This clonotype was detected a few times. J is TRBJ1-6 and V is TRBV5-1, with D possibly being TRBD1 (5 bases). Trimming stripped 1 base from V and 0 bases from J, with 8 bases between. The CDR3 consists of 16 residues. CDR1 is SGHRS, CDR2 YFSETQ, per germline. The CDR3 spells CASSLQGSSYNSPLHF. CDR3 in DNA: TGCGCCAGCAGCTTGCAGGGCAGCTCCTATAATTCACCCCTCCACTTT.

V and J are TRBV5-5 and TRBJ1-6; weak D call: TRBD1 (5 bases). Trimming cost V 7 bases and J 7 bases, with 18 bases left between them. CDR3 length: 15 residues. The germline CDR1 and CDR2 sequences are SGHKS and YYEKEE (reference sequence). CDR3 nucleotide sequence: TGTGCCAGCTCCTGGGGCGGAGGTTCCAATTCACCCCTCCACTTT. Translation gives CASSWGGGSNSPLHF.

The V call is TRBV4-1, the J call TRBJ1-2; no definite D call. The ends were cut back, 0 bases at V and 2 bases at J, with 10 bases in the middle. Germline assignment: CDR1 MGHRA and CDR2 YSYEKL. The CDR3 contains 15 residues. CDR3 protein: CASSQDENTNYGYTF. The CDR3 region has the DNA TGCGCCAGCAGCCAAGATGAAAACACAAACTATGGCTACACCTTC.

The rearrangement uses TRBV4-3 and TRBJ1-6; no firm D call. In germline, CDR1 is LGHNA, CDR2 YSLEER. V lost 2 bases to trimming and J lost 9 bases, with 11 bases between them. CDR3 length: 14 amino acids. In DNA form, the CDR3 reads TGCGCCAGCAGCCAACGAACCGCGGTTTCACCCCTCCACTTT. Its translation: CASSQRTAVSPLHF.

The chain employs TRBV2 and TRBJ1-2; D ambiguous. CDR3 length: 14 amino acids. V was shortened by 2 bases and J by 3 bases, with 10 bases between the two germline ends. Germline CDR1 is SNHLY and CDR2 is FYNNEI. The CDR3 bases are TGTGCCAGCAGTGAATCCCCGCCTGACTATGGCTACACCTTC. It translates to CASSESPPDYGYTF.

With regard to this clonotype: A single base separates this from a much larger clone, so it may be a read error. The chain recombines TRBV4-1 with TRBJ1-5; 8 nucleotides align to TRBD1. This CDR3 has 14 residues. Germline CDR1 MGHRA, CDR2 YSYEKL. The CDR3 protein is CSSSRGQGPQPQHF. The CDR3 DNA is TGCTCCAGCAGCCGTGGACAGGGCCCCCAGCCCCAGCATTTT.

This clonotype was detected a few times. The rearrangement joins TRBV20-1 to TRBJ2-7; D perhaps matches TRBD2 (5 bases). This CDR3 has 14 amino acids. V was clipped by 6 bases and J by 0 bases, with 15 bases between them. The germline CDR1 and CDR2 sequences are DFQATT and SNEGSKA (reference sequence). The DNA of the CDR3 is TGCAGTGCCCGGCGGACTCCGAGCTCCTACGAGCAGTACTTC. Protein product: CSARRTPSSYEQYF.

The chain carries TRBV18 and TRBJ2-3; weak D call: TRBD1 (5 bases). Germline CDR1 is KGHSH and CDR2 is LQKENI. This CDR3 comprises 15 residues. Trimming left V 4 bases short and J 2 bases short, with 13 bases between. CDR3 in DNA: TGTGCCAGCTCACTGACAGTGGATTACACAGATACGCAGTATTTT. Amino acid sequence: CASSLTVDYTDTQYF.